Listed here are 29 T cell receptor beta chains from one sample, sequenced in a study of spatial heterogeneity in lung cancer. Time point given: sample taken at primary tumor resection. From tumor, nontumor lung or frozen PBMC, whole RNA was taken unsorted for sequencing. TCRdb re-called the 5' RACE reads with MiXCR, one entry per CDR3 protein. The sample has approximately 47,000 distinct CDR3 sequences, 7.5% to 8% seen once. The source material was PBMCs, sampled at surgery. These TCRs come from a female donor with early-stage non-small cell lung cancer.

This clonotype has only a few counts. The chain links TRBV9 to TRBJ2-7; 8 nucleotides line up with TRBD1. This CDR3 comprises 14 residues. The V and J ends lost 3 bases and 6 bases, in that order; junction bases with no gene match: 8. The germline gives CDR1 SGDLS, CDR2 YYNGEE. CDR3 nucleotide sequence: TGTGCCAGCAGCGCCGGGACAGGTCGCGGCGAGCAGTACTTC. This encodes CASSAGTGRGEQYF.

This clonotype appeared many times. V gene TRBV6-6 combines with J gene TRBJ2-5; no clear D. CDR1 is MNHNY, CDR2 SVGAGI, per germline (reference sequence). The CDR3 has 15 residues. The germline V and J ends were trimmed by 2 bases and 5 bases, with 15 bases remaining between them. CDR3 bases: TGTGCCAGCAGTTACCTCCCGACGAATGATGAGACCCAGTACTTC. Translating it yields CASSYLPTNDETQYF.

This clonotype was observed at least ten times. This chain connects TRBV18 to TRBJ2-7; D gene unclear. Germline CDR1 and CDR2: KGHSH and LQKENI. V was trimmed by 3 bases and J by 6 bases, leaving 12 bases between them. This CDR3 has 13 residues. CDR3 loop: CASSPTVDLEQYF. The DNA for the CDR3 is TGTGCCAGCTCACCCACTGTCGATCTCGAGCAGTACTTC. Based on the CDR3 plus reference TRBV18 and TRBJ2-7, the full variable domain is NAGVMQNPRHLVRRRGQEARLRCSPMKGHSHVYWYRQLPEEGLKFMVYLQKENIIDESGMPKERFSAEFPKEGPSILRIQQVVRGDSAAYFCASSPTVDLEQYFGPGTRLTVT.

This clonotype was seen many times. This rearrangement joins TRBV7-9 to TRBJ2-5; 12 bases match TRBD2. The V gene's germline CDR1 is SEHNR and CDR2 FQNEAQ (reference sequence). V lost 5 bases, J lost 1 base, and 8 bases stayed unmatched. This CDR3 spans 17 amino acids. The CDR3 reads CASSPRTSGDLQETQYF. The CDR3 DNA sequence: TGTGCCAGCAGCCCTCGGACTAGCGGGGACCTCCAAGAGACCCAGTACTTC.

To note about this clonotype: Given a much more abundant clone one base away, this may be a read error. The chain joins TRBV9 to TRBJ2-1; 7 bases are a match to TRBD1. The CDR3 has 16 residues. V shed 2 bases, J shed 7 bases, and the junction held 12 bases outside the gene matches. The germline V gene has CDR1 SGDLS and CDR2 YYNGEE. The chain's CDR3 is CASSVAGTEGLNEQFF. In DNA form, the CDR3 reads TGTGCCAGCAGCGTGGCCGGGACAGAGGGCTTAAATGAGCAGTTCTTC.

This clonotype was counted at least ten times. V is TRBV7-2 and J is TRBJ2-5; TRBD2 is a possible D gene (7 bases). Per germline, CDR1 SGHTA and CDR2 FQGNSA. V was clipped by 0 bases and J by 4 bases, with 9 bases between them. The CDR3 runs to 14 residues. DNA of the CDR3: TGTGCCAGCAGCTTAGCGGGGGGGCCAGAGACCCAGTACTTC. The encoded protein is CASSLAGGPETQYF.

Many counts were recorded for this clonotype. The chain couples TRBV7-8 to TRBJ1-1; D possibly corresponds to TRBD1 (6 bases). In germline, CDR1 is SGHVS, CDR2 FQNEAQ. The CDR3 has 15 amino acids. V lost 1 base and J 2 bases, leaving 11 bases between the germline ends. The CDR3 DNA is TGTGCCAGCAGCTTAGGACAGGCGAGTAACACTGAAGCTTTCTTT. Amino acids: CASSLGQASNTEAFF. Full variable domain (remainder filled in from reference TRBV7-8 and TRBJ1-1): GAGVSQSPRYKVAKRGQDVALRCDPISGHVSLFWYQQALGQGPEFLTYFQNEAQLDKSGLPSDRFFAERPEGSVSTLKIQRTQQEDSAVYLCASSLGQASNTEAFFGQGTRLTVV.

The chain combines TRBV18 with TRBJ1-4; D gene uncertain. The CDR3 covers 17 residues. Germline V CDR1 and CDR2: KGHSH, LQKENI. Trimming removed 6 bases at V and 0 bases at J, with 17 bases between. Here the CDR3 DNA reads TGTGCCAGCTCGCCATTCACAGCCCTTGCAACTAATGAAAAACTGTTTTTT. It codes for CASSPFTALATNEKLFF. The full variable domain, rest sourced from reference TRBV18 and TRBJ1-4, is NAGVMQNPRHLVRRRGQEARLRCSPMKGHSHVYWYRQLPEEGLKFMVYLQKENIIDESGMPKERFSAEFPKEGPSILRIQQVVRGDSAAYFCASSPFTALATNEKLFFGSGTQLSVL.

The chain carries TRBV13 and TRBJ2-2; weak D call: TRBD2 (5 bases). This CDR3 has 15 amino acids. V shed 2 bases and J shed 3 bases, with 10 bases lying between them. The germline CDR1 and CDR2 sequences are PRHDT and FYEKMQ (reference sequence). This CDR3 is CASSLRTHHTGELFF. The CDR3 nucleotides are TGTGCCAGCAGCTTACGGACTCACCACACCGGGGAGCTGTTTTTT.

The J gene is TRBJ1-1, the V gene TRBV7-6; D perhaps matches TRBD1 (6 bases). The CDR3 sequence is 15 residues long. V gave up 3 bases and J gave up 1 base, with 12 bases separating them. Germline loops: CDR1 SGHVS, CDR2 FNYEAQ. The CDR3 is CASSLGAGANTEAFF. CDR3 nucleotide sequence: TGTGCCAGCAGCTTGGGTGCAGGGGCGAACACTGAAGCTTTCTTT. The full variable domain, its missing parts supplied by reference TRBV7-6 and TRBJ1-1, is GAGVSQSPRYKVTKRGQDVALRCDPISGHVSLYWYRQALGQGPEFLTYFNYEAQQDKSGLPNDRFSAERPEGSISTLTIQRTEQRDSAMYRCASSLGAGANTEAFFGQGTRLTVV.

This clonotype was seen only a few times. The chain recombines TRBV11-2 with TRBJ2-3; tentative D call: TRBD1 (5 bases). The CDR3 is 15 amino acids. V dropped 1 base and J dropped 1 base, with 9 bases sitting between them. Germline CDR1 and CDR2: SGHAT and FQNNGV. The chain's CDR3 is CASSLGLGGTDTQYF. DNA for the CDR3: TGTGCCAGCAGCTTAGGTCTAGGGGGCACAGATACGCAGTATTTT.

This clonotype turned up a few times. The V gene is TRBV12-3 or TRBV12-4, the J gene TRBJ1-2, with D possibly TRBD1 on 5 matching bases. CDR3 size: 14 residues. The V end was cut by 6 bases, the J end by 4 bases, with 15 bases between. The CDR3 protein is CASSQGVKRYGYTF. The CDR3 DNA is TGTGCCAGCAGCCAGGGAGTTAAACGCTATGGCTACACCTTC.

V and J are TRBV15 and TRBJ1-6, with a possible D match to TRBD1 (6 bases). Trimming took off 0 bases at V and 6 bases at J, with 12 bases between the two ends. In germline, CDR1 is LNHNV, CDR2 YYDKDF (reference sequence). This CDR3 region has 16 residues. The CDR3 sequence is CATSRDPGGGNSPLHF. CDR3 DNA: TGTGCCACCAGCAGAGATCCCGGAGGGGGTAATTCACCCCTCCACTTT.

This clonotype has ten or more counts. The rearrangement joins TRBV30 to TRBJ2-4; 7 bases match TRBD1. The CDR3 extends over 15 amino acids. Losses at the gene ends were 5 bases for V and 5 bases for J; bases not matched to a gene: 12. The germline V gene encodes CDR1 GTSNPN and CDR2 SVGIG (reference sequence). The CDR3 region has the DNA TGTGCCTGGCCCGGGAACAGGGGTAGCGAAAACATTCAGTACTTC. Protein: CAWPGNRGSENIQYF.

As for this clonotype: An end of the junction does not agree with germline; a read error may underlie this. This chain connects TRBV5-1 to TRBJ1-1; the D is unclear. This CDR3 spans 14 amino acids. The germline V gene has CDR1 SGHRS and CDR2 YFSETQ. CDR3 sequence: CASSLAARNSEAFF. CDR3 DNA sequence: TGCGCCAGCAGCTTGGCGGCCAGGAACTCTGAAGCTTTCTTT. Variable domain in full (rest from reference TRBV5-1 and TRBJ1-1): KAGVTQTPRYLIKTRGQQVTLSCSPISGHRSVSWYQQTPGQGLQFLFEYFSETQRNKGNFPGRFSGRQFSNSRSEMNVSTLELGDSALYLCASSLAARNSEAFFGQGTRLTVV.

The chain combines TRBV6-2 or TRBV6-3 with TRBJ1-5; a weak D match, TRBD1 (5 bases). The CDR3 runs to 17 residues. CDR1 and CDR2 (germline): MNHEY, SVGEGT. V lost 4 bases and J lost 5, with 21 bases in between. This CDR3 is CASSFTAGLKADQPQHF. The CDR3 DNA is TGTGCCAGCAGTTTCACTGCAGGGCTAAAGGCAGATCAGCCCCAGCATTTT.

Only a few counts were recorded for this clonotype. This chain connects TRBV5-4 to TRBJ2-3; 7 bases match TRBD2. V trimming: 4 bases; J trimming: 2 bases; junction bases outside the gene matches: 13. The germline V gene has CDR1 SGHNT and CDR2 YYREEE (reference sequence). The CDR3 is 17 amino acids. CDR3 residues: CASSPSASGRNTDTQYF. Here the CDR3 DNA reads TGTGCCAGCAGCCCCAGCGCTAGCGGCAGAAACACAGATACGCAGTATTTT.

Ten or more counts support this clonotype. The chain combines TRBV6-5 with TRBJ2-3; 7 bases line up with TRBD2. Per germline, CDR1 MNHEY and CDR2 SVGAGI. J was trimmed by 8 bases and V by 2 bases; bases with no gene match: 7. The CDR3 runs to 14 residues. The CDR3 spells CASSYAGGGSTQYF. For the CDR3, the DNA is TGTGCCAGCAGTTACGCCGGCGGGGGAAGTACGCAGTATTTT.

This clonotype was seen repeatedly, ten times or more. The chain recombines TRBV7-2 with TRBJ2-2; 7 positions agree with TRBD1. With V trimmed by 2 bases and J by 6 bases, 6 bases remained unmatched. Germline assignment: CDR1 SGHTA and CDR2 FQGNSA. This CDR3 spans 15 amino acids. The CDR3 bases are TGTGCCAGCAGCTTAACAGGGGCGGGCTCCGGGGAGCTGTTTTTT. Encoded protein: CASSLTGAGSGELFF. The whole variable domain, remainder taken from reference TRBV7-2 and TRBJ2-2, is GAGVSQSPSNKVTEKGKDVELRCDPISGHTALYWYRQSLGQGLEFLIYFQGNSAPDKSGLPSDRFSAERTGGSVSTLTIQRTQQEDSAVYLCASSLTGAGSGELFFGEGSRLTVL.

This chain connects TRBV5-1 to TRBJ1-1; D is undetermined. The CDR3 spans 14 residues. The V gene's germline CDR1 is SGHRS and CDR2 YFSETQ. V lost 4 bases to trimming and J lost 4 bases, with 14 bases between them. DNA for the CDR3: TGCGCCAGCAGCCCCGAGGCGTTTGGCACTGAAGCTTTCTTT. This sequence encodes CASSPEAFGTEAFF.

In its sample, this clonotype was seen a few times. The chain employs TRBV7-2 and TRBJ2-5; 9 bases line up with TRBD1. Trimming cost V 4 bases and J 5 bases; bases outside gene matches: 8. The germline V gene has CDR1 SGHTA and CDR2 FQGNSA. This CDR3 comprises 15 residues. The CDR3 spells CASSYIPTGGETQYF. The CDR3, as DNA: TGTGCCAGCAGCTATATACCGACAGGGGGGGAGACCCAGTACTTC.

This chain connects TRBV7-2 to TRBJ1-4, with 8 bases lining up with TRBD1. The CDR3 contains 14 residues. Losses at the gene ends were 5 bases for V and 4 bases for J; bases not matched to a gene: 3. The germline V gene encodes CDR1 SGHTA and CDR2 FQGNSA. Written as DNA, the CDR3 is TGTGCCAGCAGCCGGACAGGGTTTAATGAAAAACTGTTTTTT. This gives the protein CASSRTGFNEKLFF.

The J gene is TRBJ2-1, the V gene TRBV2; TRBD1 aligns across 8 bases. CDR3 length: 15 residues. Per the germline V gene, CDR1 is SNHLY and CDR2 is FYNNEI. V gave up 6 bases and J gave up 0 bases; unmatched junction bases: 4. The CDR3 is CASRRTGYSYNEQFF. The CDR3 DNA sequence: TGTGCCAGCAGGAGGACAGGGTACTCCTACAATGAGCAGTTCTTC.

The rearrangement links TRBV3-1 to TRBJ2-3; D gene uncertain. The CDR3 is 14 residues long. V was cut by 0 bases and J by 3 bases, with 7 bases left in between. Germline CDR1 and CDR2: LGHDT and YNNKEL (reference sequence). The CDR3 reads CASSQEPKTDTQYF. CDR3 nucleotide sequence: TGTGCCAGCAGCCAAGAACCGAAAACAGATACGCAGTATTTT.

This clonotype showed up just a few times. This rearrangement joins TRBV6-5 to TRBJ2-7; 9 bases fit TRBD1. CDR3 length equals 15 residues. V shed 3 bases, J shed 4 bases, and the junction held 7 bases outside the gene matches. Germline V gene sequence: CDR1 MNHEY, CDR2 SVGAGI. The CDR3 region is CASSYSRDRAYEQYF. The CDR3 bases are TGTGCCAGCAGTTATAGTCGGGACAGGGCATACGAGCAGTACTTC.

In its sample, this clonotype was seen many times. The genes are TRBV20-1 and TRBJ2-4; 7 nucleotides match TRBD1. Germline-derived CDR1 and CDR2 are DFQATT and SNEGSKA (reference sequence). V was pared by 3 bases and J by 1 base, with 0 bases of the junction left unmatched. The CDR3 loop spans 13 amino acids. CDR3 region: CSARGQAKNIQYF. In nucleotides, the CDR3 is TGCAGTGCTAGGGGACAGGCCAAAAACATTCAGTACTTC.

The sample holds many counts of this clonotype. This chain uses TRBV2 with TRBJ2-5; TRBD2 agrees at 10 bases. J gave up 5 bases and V 4 bases, and 7 bases lay outside the gene matches. Looked up from germline, CDR1 is SNHLY and CDR2 is FYNNEI. The CDR3 consists of 15 residues. The CDR3 region has the DNA TGTGCCAGCAGTGCCAGCGGGGGGGCCGAGGAGACCCAGTACTTC. This gives the protein CASSASGGAEETQYF.

The V and J genes are TRBV29-1 and TRBJ2-3; 8 bases fit TRBD1. CDR1 is SQVTM and CDR2 is ANQGSEA in the germline V gene. With V trimmed by 6 bases and J by 3 bases, 8 bases remained unmatched. There are 14 residues in the CDR3. This CDR3 is CSVSPDRETDTQYF. CDR3 in DNA: TGCAGCGTCTCCCCGGACAGGGAAACAGATACGCAGTATTTT.

The chain joins TRBV7-8 to TRBJ2-7, with a tentative D call TRBD1 (6 bases). The CDR3 covers 12 residues. Germline V CDR1 and CDR2: SGHVS, FQNEAQ. Trimming shortened V by 5 bases and J by 6 bases, and 11 bases separated the two germline ends. The CDR3 protein is CASSLVGAEQYF. The CDR3 bases are TGTGCCAGCAGCCTTGTGGGGGCCGAGCAGTACTTC.